This T cell receptor (beta chain) is from a study of T cell responses to AZD1222 COVID-19 vaccine (dated by TCRdb to 2020 to 2022). Context from the whole study: AZD1222 recipients given second doses at about 4 weeks or at about 12 weeks were pooled, since spike-specific TCR depth and breadth were not found to differ between the two schedules. A total of 233 trial participants underwent TCR sequencing, of whom around 200 received two doses of AZD1222 and about 25 received two doses of the MenACWY control vaccine. Trial participants were enrolled into age subgroups of 18-55, 56-69 and 70-plus years, which contained about 150, 28 and 57 TCR-sequenced participants, respectively. What the work shows at the level of the full study, not this receptor alone: A significant rise in spike-specific TCR breadth and depth was observed after two AZD1222 doses relative to day 0 and relative to MenACWY recipients. In the small 56-69-year group, the increase in depth fell short of significance, most likely because of low power. Only 5 to 7 AZD1222 recipients were SARS-CoV-2 seropositive at baseline, limiting conclusions about previously exposed vaccinees. The whole spike protein was spanned by vaccine-associated CD4 TCRs, and dominant responses were seen in regions 160-218 and 743-854. Participants were mostly white British and included more females than males, and it was suggested by the authors that clonal diversity may have been underestimated. Epitopes outside the regions mutated in the B.1.351 and B.1.1.7 variants were reportedly recognized by nearly half of the unique spike-specific TCRs. No day 14 peak-response samples were available, so repertoires were characterized only after the peak T cell response.

Taken with the paper, the label for time point translates to: baseline before first vaccination. Vaccinee samples came from UK trials COV001 and COV002, including a single-blind randomized controlled phase 2/3 trial of AZD1222 (ChAdOx1 nCoV-19) in healthy adults. For TCRbeta chain sequencing, PBMC samples were collected from trial participants at day 0 and at day 28 after the second dose. With regard to this clone: Its antigen target is currently unknown. No qualities accompany the bases; no much larger clone lies one base away.

The CDR3 starts with the cysteine, ends with the phenylalanine, and has 15 residues. Only the CDR3 DNA is retained, 45 bases long and in frame from the first base. V trim: 3 bases; J trim: 6 bases; unmatched bases: 9. From the germline V gene (reference sequence), CDR1 is SEHNR and CDR2 is FQNEAQ. The CDR3 regions of human TCRbeta chains were analyzed by immunosequencing. In the authors' own workflow: Repertoire TCRs were checked for matches against a reference library of SARS-CoV-2-specific TCRs that had been generated using the MIRA antigen-specificity platform. Breadth was defined as the fraction of unique TCRs that were SARS-CoV-2-associated. Depth was defined as the fraction of total T cells that were SARS-CoV-2-associated. Using the MIRA data, each spike-specific TCR was mapped to the spike region that the TCR reacts to and placed in a CD4 or CD8 class. Log10-transformed breadth and depth values were compared by one-way ANOVA with Sidak's multiple comparisons tests. Sourced from immuneACCESS, this table was stored by TCRdb with only in-frame sequences that have V and J called. A share of the clones is absent; for the studies checked, an unresolved V gene accounts for under half, and the remainder has no known explanation. The D gene and trimming were derived from the DNA, and the V and J assignments and clone size from that table. The sample includes 75,000 to 95,000 clones, with 70% to 90% observed a single time. The top ten constitute 10% to 15% of the sample.

Here the sequenced sample was peripheral blood, taken on day 0 of AZD1222 vaccination. The sequence is built from TRBV7-9 and TRBJ1-1; 8 bases in the middle match TRBD1. The clonotype originates from an adult in good health. The nucleotide sequence reads as follows: TGTGCCAGCAGCTTGCAAACAGGGGGACGATCTGAAGCTTTCTTT. This is translated as CASSLQTGGRSEAFF.